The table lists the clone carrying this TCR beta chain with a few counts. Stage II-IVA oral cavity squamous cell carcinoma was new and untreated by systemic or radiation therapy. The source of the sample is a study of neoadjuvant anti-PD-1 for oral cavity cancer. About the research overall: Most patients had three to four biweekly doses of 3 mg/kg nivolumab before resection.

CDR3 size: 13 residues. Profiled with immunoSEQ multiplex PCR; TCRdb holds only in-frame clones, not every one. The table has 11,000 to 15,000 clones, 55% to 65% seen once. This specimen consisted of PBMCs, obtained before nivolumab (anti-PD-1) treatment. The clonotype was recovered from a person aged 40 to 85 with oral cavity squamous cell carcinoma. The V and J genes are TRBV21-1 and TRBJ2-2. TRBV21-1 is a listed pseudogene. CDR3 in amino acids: CASSKANTGELFF. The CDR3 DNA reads TGTGCCAGCAGCAAAGCGAACACCGGGGAGCTGTTTTTT.